One and the same sample provided the 9 T cell receptor beta chains below, sequenced in a study of regulatory T cells in long-lasting Graves disease. Regarding time point: persistent/refractory GD, antithyroid drugs over 5 years with positive TRAb. Preparation of the TCR library used RNA extracted from PBMCs. Researchers made TCR beta libraries by using iRepertoire HTBI primers and running Arm-PCR on CDR3 regions. A single record per CDR3 protein comes from TCRdb applying MiXCR to the multiplex PCR reads. The table lists 350,000 to 450,000 distinct CDR3 sequences, approximately 25% of them singletons. This material consisted of peripheral blood mononuclear cells (PBMCs), taken when the disease was refractory, from a patient treated with antithyroid drugs. These receptors came from a woman between 40 and 50 years old with Graves disease.

This rearrangement joins TRBV24-1 to TRBJ2-3, with D maybe TRBD1 (6 bases). Germline V gene data show CDR1 as KGHDR and CDR2 as SFDVKD. Trimming stripped 0 bases from V and 2 bases from J, with 8 bases between. This CDR3 is built from 15 residues. The CDR3 coding sequence is TGTGCCACCAGTGATTTGAACAGGGACACAGATACGCAGTATTTT. This sequence encodes CATSDLNRDTDTQYF.

For this clonotype: A much more abundant neighbour one base away suggests this may be a read error. The chain carries TRBV15 and TRBJ1-5; 8 bases are shared with TRBD1. This CDR3 comprises 17 residues. CDR1 and CDR2 (germline): LNHNV, YYDKDF (reference sequence). The CDR3 region has the DNA TGTGCCGCCAGCAGACCTGTGGACAGGGAAGACAATCAGCCCCAGCATTTT. Its protein is CAASRPVDREDNQPQHF. The entire variable domain, with the rest obtained from reference TRBV15 and TRBJ1-5, is as follows: DAMVIQNPRYQVTQFGKPVTLSCSQTLNHNVMYWYQQKSSQAPKLLFHYYDKDFNNEADTPDNFQSRRPNTSFCFLDIRSPGLGDTAMYLCAASRPVDREDNQPQHFGDGTRLSIL.

The chain recombines TRBV19 with TRBJ1-5, with a weak D call TRBD1 (5 bases). Germline V gene sequence: CDR1 LNHDA, CDR2 SQIVND (reference sequence). The CDR3 totals 13 residues. The V end was cut by 7 bases, the J end by 6 bases, with 13 bases between. CDR3 amino acids: CASNGGRGQPQHF. The CDR3 DNA reads TGTGCCAGTAACGGTGGAAGGGGTCAGCCCCAGCATTTT.

This clonotype has a handful of counts. The J gene is TRBJ2-7, the V gene TRBV20-1; 8 nucleotides match TRBD2. CDR1 DFQATT and CDR2 SNEGSKA come from the germline V gene (reference sequence). J lost 6 bases, V lost 2 bases, and 6 bases had no gene match. The CDR3 is 13 amino acids. For the CDR3, the DNA is TGCAGTGCTAGAAGGGGCGGGAGGACCGAGCAGTACTTC. The encoded protein is CSARRGGRTEQYF.

There are many counts of this clonotype. V is TRBV20-1 and J is TRBJ2-7; the D gene could be TRBD1 or TRBD2 (5 bases each). This CDR3 region has 14 residues. CDR1 and CDR2 from the germline V gene are DFQATT and SNEGSKA (reference sequence). Trimming shortened V by 6 bases and J by 5 bases, and 20 bases separated the two germline ends. This CDR3 is CSAAIPQGVHEQYF. Here the CDR3 DNA reads TGCAGTGCGGCAATTCCGCAGGGAGTCCACGAGCAGTACTTC.

The chain recombines TRBV7-9 with TRBJ2-2; 7 nucleotides line up with TRBD1. Trimming cost V 6 bases and J 5 bases; bases outside gene matches: 9. The CDR3 has 15 residues. Per the germline V gene, CDR1 is SEHNR and CDR2 is FQNEAQ (reference sequence). In DNA, the CDR3 is TGTGCCAGCAGGCCTAGGGGGCGGAGGACCGGGGAGCTGTTTTTT. It translates to CASRPRGRRTGELFF.

This chain links TRBV20-1 with TRBJ2-2; the match to TRBD2 covers 8 bases. Germline assignment: CDR1 DFQATT and CDR2 SNEGSKA (reference sequence). V trimming: 3 bases; J trimming: 5 bases; junction bases outside the gene matches: 8. CDR3 length: 15 amino acids. The CDR3 is CSASRSGRTTGELFF. DNA for the CDR3: TGCAGTGCTAGTCGAAGCGGGAGAACGACCGGGGAGCTGTTTTTT.

There are many counts of this clonotype. V and J are TRBV11-2 and TRBJ2-7, with D hard to call. CDR1 SGHAT and CDR2 FQNNGV come from the germline V gene. V gave up 1 base and J gave up 7 bases, with 17 bases separating them. The CDR3 extends over 15 amino acids. The CDR3: CASSLVGDGRLEQYF. For the CDR3, the DNA is TGTGCCAGCAGCTTAGTGGGCGACGGCAGATTAGAGCAGTACTTC.

This clonotype turned up a few times. The chain has TRBV5-5 and TRBJ2-7; D gene ambiguous. V lost 3 bases and J 3 bases, leaving 10 bases between the germline ends. Per germline, CDR1 SGHKS and CDR2 YYEKEE (reference sequence). CDR3 length: 13 amino acids. The CDR3 DNA sequence: TGTGCCAGCAGCTCCCAGCTCTTCTACGAGCAGTACTTC. Translation: CASSSQLFYEQYF.